This T cell receptor (beta chain) comes out of a study of T cell responses to AZD1222 COVID-19 vaccine. Overall study findings and caveats: Increases in Spike-specific TCR breadth and depth were seen after two AZD1222 doses. Unmutated variant regions are reportedly the target of nearly half of TCRs that are spike-specific. Possibly, clonal diversity was underestimated; donors were largely white British and included more females.

Sequencing used immunoSEQ multiplex PCR; TCRdb keeps in-frame clones, though not all of them. The table shows 120,000 or so clones, with about 92% occurring only once. Concerning this clone: Its antigen is as yet unknown.

The CDR3 consists of 16 residues. Germline CDR1 is LNHDA and CDR2 is SQIVND (reference sequence). V lost 6 bases and J 1 base, leaving 15 bases between the germline ends. The TCR originated in an adult in good health. This chain joins TRBV19 and TRBJ2-2, with a possible D match to TRBD2 (5 bases). Sequencing was performed on peripheral blood, taken on day 0 of AZD1222 vaccination. CDR3 sequence: CASRPFVGKNTGELFF. The CDR3 DNA reads as TGTGCCAGTAGACCTTTCGTCGGGAAGAACACCGGGGAGCTGTTTTTT.